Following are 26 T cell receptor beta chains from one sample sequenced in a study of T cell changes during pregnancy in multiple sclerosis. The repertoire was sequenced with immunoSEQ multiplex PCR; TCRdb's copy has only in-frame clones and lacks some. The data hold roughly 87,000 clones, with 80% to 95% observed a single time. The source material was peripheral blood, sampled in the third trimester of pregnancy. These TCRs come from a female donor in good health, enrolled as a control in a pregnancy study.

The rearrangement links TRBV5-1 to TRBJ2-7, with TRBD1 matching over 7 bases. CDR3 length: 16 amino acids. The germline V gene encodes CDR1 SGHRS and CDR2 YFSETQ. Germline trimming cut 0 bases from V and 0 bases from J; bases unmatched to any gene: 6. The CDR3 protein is CASSLGDREASYEQYF. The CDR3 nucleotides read TGCGCCAGCAGCTTGGGGGACAGAGAAGCCTCCTACGAGCAGTACTTC.

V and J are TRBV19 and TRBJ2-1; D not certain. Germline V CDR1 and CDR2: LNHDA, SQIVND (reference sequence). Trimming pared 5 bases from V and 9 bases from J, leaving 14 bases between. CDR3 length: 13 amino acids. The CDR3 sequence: CASSRLDSIEQFF. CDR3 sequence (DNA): TGTGCCAGTAGTCGCCTAGATAGTATTGAGCAGTTCTTC.

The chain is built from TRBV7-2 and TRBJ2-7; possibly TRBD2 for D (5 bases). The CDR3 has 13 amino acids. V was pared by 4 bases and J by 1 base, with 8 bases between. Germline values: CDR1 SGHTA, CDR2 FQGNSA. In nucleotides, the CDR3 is TGTGCCAGCAGCTCAGGCGGGTCCTACGAGCAGTACTTC. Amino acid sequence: CASSSGGSYEQYF.

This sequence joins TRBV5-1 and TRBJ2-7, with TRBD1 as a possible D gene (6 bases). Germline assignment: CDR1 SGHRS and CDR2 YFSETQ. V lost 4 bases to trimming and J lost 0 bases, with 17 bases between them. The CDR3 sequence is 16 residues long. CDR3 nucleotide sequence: TGCGCCAGCAGCCCGGGCCTCCGGGACAACTCCTACGAGCAGTACTTC. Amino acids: CASSPGLRDNSYEQYF. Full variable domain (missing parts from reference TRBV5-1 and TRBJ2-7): KAGVTQTPRYLIKTRGQQVTLSCSPISGHRSVSWYQQTPGQGLQFLFEYFSETQRNKGNFPGRFSGRQFSNSRSEMNVSTLELGDSALYLCASSPGLRDNSYEQYFGPGTRLTVT.

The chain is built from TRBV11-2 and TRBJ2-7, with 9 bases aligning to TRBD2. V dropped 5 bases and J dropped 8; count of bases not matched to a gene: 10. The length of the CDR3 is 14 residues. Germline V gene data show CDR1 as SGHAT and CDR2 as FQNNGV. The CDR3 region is CASSPEVTSGKQYF. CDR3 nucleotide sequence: TGTGCCAGCAGCCCAGAGGTGACTAGCGGTAAGCAGTACTTC.

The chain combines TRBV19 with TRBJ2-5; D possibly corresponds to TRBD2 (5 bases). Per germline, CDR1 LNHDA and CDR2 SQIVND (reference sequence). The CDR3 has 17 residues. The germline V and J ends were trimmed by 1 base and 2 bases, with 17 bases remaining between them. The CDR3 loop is CASSIVHQTKVQETQYF. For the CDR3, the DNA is TGTGCCAGTAGTATAGTTCATCAGACTAAGGTACAAGAGACCCAGTACTTC.

The CDR3 nucleotides read TGTGCCAGCGCTACAGGGGGCGTAGACGGCTACACCTTC. Translating it yields CASATGGVDGYTF. V is TRBV2 and J is TRBJ1-2, with TRBD1 matching over 9 bases. The CDR3 spans 13 residues. V lost 8 bases to trimming and J lost 8 bases; unmatched junction nucleotides: 9. CDR1 and CDR2 from the germline V gene are SNHLY and FYNNEI.

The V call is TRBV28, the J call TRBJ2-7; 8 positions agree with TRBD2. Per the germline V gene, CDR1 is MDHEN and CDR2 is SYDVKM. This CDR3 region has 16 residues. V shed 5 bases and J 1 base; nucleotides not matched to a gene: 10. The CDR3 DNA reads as TGTGCCAGCAGTCCCCACTCGGGACTAGTTTCCTACGAGCAGTACTTC. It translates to CASSPHSGLVSYEQYF.

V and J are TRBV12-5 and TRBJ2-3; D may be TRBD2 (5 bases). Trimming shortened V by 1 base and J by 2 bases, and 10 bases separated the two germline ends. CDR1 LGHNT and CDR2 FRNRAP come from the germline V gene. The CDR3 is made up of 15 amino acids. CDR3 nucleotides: TGTGCTAGTGGTTTGGGGAGCGGTTACACAGATACGCAGTATTTT. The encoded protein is CASGLGSGYTDTQYF.

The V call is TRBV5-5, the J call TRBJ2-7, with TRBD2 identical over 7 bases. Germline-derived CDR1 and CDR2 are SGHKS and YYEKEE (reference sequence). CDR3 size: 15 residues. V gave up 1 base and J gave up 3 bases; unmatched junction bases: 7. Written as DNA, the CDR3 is TGTGCCAGCAGCTTGAGGGCGGGGGACCGCTACGAGCAGTACTTC. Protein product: CASSLRAGDRYEQYF.

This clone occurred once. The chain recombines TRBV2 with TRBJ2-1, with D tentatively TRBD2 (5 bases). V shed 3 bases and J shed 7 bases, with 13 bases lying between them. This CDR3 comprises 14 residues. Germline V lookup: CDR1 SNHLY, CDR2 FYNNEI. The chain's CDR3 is CASSDSGWGNEQFF. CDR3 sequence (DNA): TGTGCCAGCAGTGATTCGGGGTGGGGTAATGAGCAGTTCTTC.

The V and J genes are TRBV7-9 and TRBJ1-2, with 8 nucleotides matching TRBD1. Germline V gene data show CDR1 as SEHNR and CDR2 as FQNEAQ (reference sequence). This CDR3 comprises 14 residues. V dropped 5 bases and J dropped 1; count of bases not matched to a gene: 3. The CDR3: CASSRQGINYGYTF. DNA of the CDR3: TGTGCCAGCAGCCGACAGGGGATTAACTATGGCTACACCTTC.

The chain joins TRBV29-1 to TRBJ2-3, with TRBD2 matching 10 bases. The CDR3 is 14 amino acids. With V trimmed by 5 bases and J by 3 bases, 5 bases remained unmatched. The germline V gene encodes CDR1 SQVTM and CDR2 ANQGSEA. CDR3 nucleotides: TGCAGCGTTCGCCTAGCGGGAGCTACAGATACGCAGTATTTT. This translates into CSVRLAGATDTQYF.

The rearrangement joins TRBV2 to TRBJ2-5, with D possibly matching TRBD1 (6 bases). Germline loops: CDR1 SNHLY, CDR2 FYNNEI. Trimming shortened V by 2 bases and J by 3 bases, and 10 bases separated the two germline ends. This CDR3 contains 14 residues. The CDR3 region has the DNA TGTGCCAGCAGTGAAAGGACAGAGGAAGAGACCCAGTACTTC. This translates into CASSERTEEETQYF.

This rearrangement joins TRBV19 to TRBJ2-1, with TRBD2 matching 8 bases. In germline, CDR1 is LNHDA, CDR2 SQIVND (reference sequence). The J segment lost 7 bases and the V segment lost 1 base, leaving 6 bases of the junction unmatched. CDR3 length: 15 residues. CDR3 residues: CASSIASGSINEQFF. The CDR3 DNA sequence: TGTGCCAGTAGTATAGCTAGCGGGTCGATTAATGAGCAGTTCTTC.

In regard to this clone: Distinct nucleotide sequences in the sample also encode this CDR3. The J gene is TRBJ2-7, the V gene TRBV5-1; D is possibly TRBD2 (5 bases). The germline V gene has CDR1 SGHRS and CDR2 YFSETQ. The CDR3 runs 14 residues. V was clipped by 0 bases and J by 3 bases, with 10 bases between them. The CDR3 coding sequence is TGCGCCAGCAGCTTGGGTGGGAGCCTCTACGAGCAGTACTTC. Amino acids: CASSLGGSLYEQYF.

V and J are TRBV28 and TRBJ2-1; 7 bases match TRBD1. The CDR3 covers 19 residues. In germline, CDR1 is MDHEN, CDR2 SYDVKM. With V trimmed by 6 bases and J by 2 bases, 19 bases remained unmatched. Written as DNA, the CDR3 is TGTGCCAGCAGCCAGGGGGTCAGGACGGGGAAAAACCCCTACAATGAGCAGTTCTTC. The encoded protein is CASSQGVRTGKNPYNEQFF.

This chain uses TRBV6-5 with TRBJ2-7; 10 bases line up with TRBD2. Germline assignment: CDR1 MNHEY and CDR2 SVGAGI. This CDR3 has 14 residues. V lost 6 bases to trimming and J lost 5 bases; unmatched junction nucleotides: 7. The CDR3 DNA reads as TGTGCCAGCAGCCCAGCGGGAGGGCCCGACGAGCAGTACTTC. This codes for CASSPAGGPDEQYF.

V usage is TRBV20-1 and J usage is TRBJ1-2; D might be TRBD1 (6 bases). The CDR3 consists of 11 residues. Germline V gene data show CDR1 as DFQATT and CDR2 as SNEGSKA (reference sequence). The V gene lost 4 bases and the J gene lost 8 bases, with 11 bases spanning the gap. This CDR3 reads CSAKTGPGYTF. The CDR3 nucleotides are TGCAGTGCTAAAACAGGGCCCGGCTACACCTTC.

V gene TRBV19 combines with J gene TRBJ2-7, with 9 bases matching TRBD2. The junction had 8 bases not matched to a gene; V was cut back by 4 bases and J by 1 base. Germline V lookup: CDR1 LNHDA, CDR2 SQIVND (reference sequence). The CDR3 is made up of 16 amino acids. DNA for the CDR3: TGTGCCAGTAGTAGTCGTGTTAGCGGGGGATCCTACGAGCAGTACTTC. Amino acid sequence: CASSSRVSGGSYEQYF.

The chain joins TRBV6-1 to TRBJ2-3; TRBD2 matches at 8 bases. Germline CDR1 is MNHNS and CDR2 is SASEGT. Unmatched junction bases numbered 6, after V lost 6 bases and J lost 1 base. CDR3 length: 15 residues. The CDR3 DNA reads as TGTGCCAGCAGGGGCCTAGCGGGCCGCACAGATACGCAGTATTTT. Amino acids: CASRGLAGRTDTQYF.

For the CDR3, the DNA is TGTGCCAGCAGCTTGCACTTCGAACCCTCCTACGAGCAGTACTTC. It yields the protein CASSLHFEPSYEQYF. This sequence joins TRBV5-4 and TRBJ2-7; D unclear. The CDR3 runs to 15 residues. The ends were cut back, 1 base at V and 0 bases at J, with 11 bases in the middle. The germline CDR1 and CDR2 sequences are SGHNT and YYREEE (reference sequence).

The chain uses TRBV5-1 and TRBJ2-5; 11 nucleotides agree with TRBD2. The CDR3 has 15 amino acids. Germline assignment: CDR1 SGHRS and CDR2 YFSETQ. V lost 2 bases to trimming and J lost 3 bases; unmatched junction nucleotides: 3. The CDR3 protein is CASSFSGRAKETQYF. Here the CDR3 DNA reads TGCGCCAGCAGCTTTAGCGGGAGGGCCAAAGAGACCCAGTACTTC.

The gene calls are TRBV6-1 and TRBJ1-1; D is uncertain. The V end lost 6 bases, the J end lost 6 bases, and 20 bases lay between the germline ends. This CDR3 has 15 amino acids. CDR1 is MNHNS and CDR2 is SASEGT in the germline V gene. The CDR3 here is CASSPGKAGSSEAFF. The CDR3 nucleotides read TGTGCCAGCAGCCCGGGGAAGGCGGGGTCTTCTGAAGCTTTCTTT.

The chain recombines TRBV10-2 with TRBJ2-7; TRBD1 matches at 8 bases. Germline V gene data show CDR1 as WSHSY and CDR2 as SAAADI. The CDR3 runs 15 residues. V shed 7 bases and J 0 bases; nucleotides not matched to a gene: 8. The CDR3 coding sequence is TGCGCCAGCAAATATGACAGGGGCCTCTCCTACGAGCAGTACTTC. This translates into CASKYDRGLSYEQYF.

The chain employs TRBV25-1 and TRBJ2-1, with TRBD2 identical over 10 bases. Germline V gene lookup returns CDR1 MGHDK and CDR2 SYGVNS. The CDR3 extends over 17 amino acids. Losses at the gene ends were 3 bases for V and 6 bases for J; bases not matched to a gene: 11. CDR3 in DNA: TGTGCCAGCAGTGAGAGGGGACTAGCGCAACATGGCAATGAGCAGTTCTTC. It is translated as CASSERGLAQHGNEQFF.